This T cell receptor (beta chain) is drawn from a study of cytomegalovirus exposure and HLA in healthy donors. Study as a whole: An early data release held 75 million to 100 million unique TCRs from HLA-typed donors. Broader study findings: DRB1 had the most TCR associations and HLA-C the fewest, a later analysis found, with rates varying by HLA locus.

The CDR3 loop spans 13 amino acids. J gave up 3 bases and V 4 bases, and 5 bases lay outside the gene matches. Germline assignment: CDR1 GTSNPN and CDR2 SVGIG (reference sequence). There was no recording of CMV serostatus for this donor. Primers for the PCR totalled 60 Vbeta and 13 Jbeta. TCRdb keeps only in-frame clones here, not all; method: immunoSEQ multiplex PCR. Of some 170,000 clones detected, approximately 72% appear once; the ten largest clones hold about 2.5%. As to this clone: The antigen is undetermined.

The sequenced sample consisted of PBMCs. This TCR derives from a human donor in good health. The J gene is TRBJ1-2, the V gene TRBV30, with 7 bases aligning to TRBD1. CDR3 protein: CAWTRDSYYGYTF. The CDR3 DNA reads TGTGCCTGGACAAGGGACAGCTACTATGGCTACACCTTC.